The clone carrying this T cell receptor (beta chain) appeared a few times. The data belong to a study of blood T cell repertoires in COVID-19. Libraries were prepared by immunoSEQ multiplex PCR; TCRdb keeps only in-frame clonotypes and omits some of them. The data contain over 200,000 clones, less than 90% of them singletons. Germline values: CDR1 MNHNS, CDR2 SASEGT. The CDR3 spans 13 residues. The germline V and J ends were trimmed by 3 bases and 4 bases, with 6 bases remaining between them. The sample consisted of peripheral blood. The chain couples TRBV6-1 to TRBJ2-2, with D maybe TRBD1 (5 bases). The clonotype comes from a man between 40 and 49 years old with active or convalescent COVID-19. The CDR3 loop is CASSDRATGELFF. CDR3 in DNA: TGTGCCAGCAGTGACAGGGCCACCGGGGAGCTGTTTTTT.